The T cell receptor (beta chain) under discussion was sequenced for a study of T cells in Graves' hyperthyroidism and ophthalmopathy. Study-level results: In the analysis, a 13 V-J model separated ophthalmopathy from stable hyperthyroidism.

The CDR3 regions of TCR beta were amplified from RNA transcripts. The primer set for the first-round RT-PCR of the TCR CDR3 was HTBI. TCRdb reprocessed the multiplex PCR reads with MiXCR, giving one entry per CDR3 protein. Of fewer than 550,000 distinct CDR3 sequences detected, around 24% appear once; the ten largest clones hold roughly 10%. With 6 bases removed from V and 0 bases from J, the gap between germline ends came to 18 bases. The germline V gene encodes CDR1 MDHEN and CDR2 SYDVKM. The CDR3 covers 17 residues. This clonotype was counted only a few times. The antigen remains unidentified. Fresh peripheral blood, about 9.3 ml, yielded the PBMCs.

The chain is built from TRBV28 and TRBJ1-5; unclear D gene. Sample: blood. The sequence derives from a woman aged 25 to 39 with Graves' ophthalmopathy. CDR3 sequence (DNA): TGTGCCAGCAGCCCAAAGACGTTGGGCAATAGCAATCAGCCCCAGCATTTT. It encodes CASSPKTLGNSNQPQHF.